A single sample gave rise to the 32 T cell receptor beta chains below, sequenced in a study of blood T cell repertoires in COVID-19 (TCRdb year 2020). Libraries were constructed by the immunoSEQ multiplex PCR assay. The immuneACCESS repertoire file appears here via TCRdb, limited to in-frame rearrangements. These files lack a portion of the clones; in checked studies, under half of the deficit traces to unresolved V genes, and the cause of the others is not known. The sample includes under 200,000 clones, with 70% to 90% observed a single time. 4.5% to 5% of the sample goes to the ten largest clones. Material for sequencing was peripheral blood. These receptors all come from an elderly woman with acute or convalescent COVID-19.

The chain has TRBV11-2 and TRBJ1-5, with D uncertain. Trimming left V 3 bases short and J 7 bases short, with 10 bases between. Germline CDR1 is SGHAT and CDR2 is FQNNGV. The CDR3 has 13 residues. The CDR3 nucleotides are TGTGCCAGCAGCTTGTCCTATACGCAGCCCCAGCATTTT. Translating gives CASSLSYTQPQHF.

This clone was detected once. V usage is TRBV3-1 (or the pseudogene TRBV3-2) and J usage is TRBJ1-6, with D unresolved. The CDR3 is 15 amino acids. Germline V gene lookup returns CDR1 LGHDT and CDR2 YNNKEL (reference sequence). The V gene lost 4 bases and the J gene lost 0 bases, with 7 bases spanning the gap. In DNA form, the CDR3 reads TGTGCCAGCAGCCGCCGGAGCTCCTATAATTCACCCCTCCACTTT. It is translated as CASSRRSSYNSPLHF.

This rearrangement joins TRBV19 to TRBJ1-5, with a possible D match to TRBD1 (6 bases). The CDR3 sequence is 15 residues long. Per germline, CDR1 LNHDA and CDR2 SQIVND (reference sequence). Trimming cost V 1 base and J 4 bases, with 11 bases left between them. The CDR3 spells CASSIAGGGNQPQHF. CDR3 DNA: TGTGCCAGTAGTATAGCGGGGGGCGGGAATCAGCCCCAGCATTTT.

The sample holds one count of this clone. The rearrangement joins TRBV19 to TRBJ2-4, with TRBD2 identical over 8 bases. The V segment lost 2 bases and the J segment 1 base; nucleotides outside the gene matches: 10. CDR3 size: 18 residues. Germline values: CDR1 LNHDA, CDR2 SQIVND (reference sequence). CDR3 sequence reads: CASSILVGRAGAKNIQYF. CDR3 DNA: TGTGCCAGTAGTATATTGGTCGGGAGGGCCGGGGCCAAAAACATTCAGTACTTC. The variable domain in full, with the rest retrieved from reference TRBV19 and TRBJ2-4, is DGGITQSPKYLFRKEGQNVTLSCEQNLNHDAMYWYRQDPGQGLRLIYYSQIVNDFQKGDIAEGYSVSREKKESFPLTVTSAQKNPTAFYLCASSILVGRAGAKNIQYFGAGTRLSVL.

The rearrangement uses TRBV6-5 and TRBJ1-2, with a weak D call TRBD1 (5 bases). CDR1 MNHEY and CDR2 SVGAGI come from the germline V gene. The CDR3 totals 12 residues. The V end was cut by 5 bases, the J end by 8 bases, with 12 bases between. The CDR3 DNA reads as TGTGCCAGCAGTCAACAGGATGGCGGCTACACCTTC. This gives the protein CASSQQDGGYTF.

This chain uses TRBV20-1 with TRBJ2-1; 11 bases match TRBD2. The CDR3 is made up of 16 amino acids. In germline, CDR1 is DFQATT, CDR2 SNEGSKA (reference sequence). The J segment lost 0 bases and the V segment lost 3 bases, leaving 4 bases of the junction unmatched. CDR3 in amino acids: CSASTLAGVSYNEQFF. The CDR3 DNA is TGCAGTGCTAGTACACTAGCGGGAGTCTCCTACAATGAGCAGTTCTTC.

The table lists this clone with a few counts. The genes are TRBV4-3 and TRBJ1-2, with 7 bases matching TRBD1. The CDR3 spans 15 residues. J gave up 4 bases and V 0 bases, and 5 bases lay outside the gene matches. CDR1 LGHNA and CDR2 YSLEER come from the germline V gene. The CDR3 is CASSQDQTGSYGYTF. CDR3 sequence (DNA): TGCGCCAGCAGCCAAGACCAGACAGGGTCCTATGGCTACACCTTC.

This chain joins TRBV18 and TRBJ1-5, with 8 bases matching TRBD1. Unmatched junction bases numbered 7, after V lost 8 bases and J lost 7 bases. CDR1 and CDR2 from the germline V gene are KGHSH and LQKENI. The CDR3 consists of 13 residues. Here the CDR3 DNA reads TGTGCCAGCAGACCACAGGGGGACCAGCCCCAGCATTTT. Protein product: CASRPQGDQPQHF.

The chain is built from TRBV5-4 and TRBJ2-1; weak D call: TRBD2 (5 bases). Trimming stripped 0 bases from V and 7 bases from J, with 17 bases between. The V gene's germline CDR1 is SGHNT and CDR2 YYREEE (reference sequence). The CDR3 is made up of 16 amino acids. CDR3 residues: CASSLGLRNPTNEQFF. CDR3 DNA sequence: TGTGCCAGCAGCTTGGGACTAAGAAACCCCACGAATGAGCAGTTCTTC.

Only one count was recorded for this clone. The chain combines TRBV11-2 with TRBJ2-3, with TRBD2 matching over 11 bases. Looked up from germline, CDR1 is SGHAT and CDR2 is FQNNGV. This CDR3 spans 15 amino acids. V shed 7 bases, J shed 2 bases, and the junction held 5 bases outside the gene matches. The CDR3 here is CASNILAGATDTQYF. DNA for the CDR3: TGTGCCAGCAACATACTAGCGGGGGCCACAGATACGCAGTATTTT.

V gene TRBV4-1 combines with J gene TRBJ2-7, with TRBD1 identical over 8 bases. Germline CDR1 MGHRA, CDR2 YSYEKL. Unmatched junction bases numbered 3, after V lost 1 base and J lost 4 bases. The length of the CDR3 is 14 residues. CDR3 region: CASSQAQGAYEQYF. As DNA, the CDR3 is TGCGCCAGCAGCCAAGCGCAGGGGGCATACGAGCAGTACTTC.

This chain connects TRBV7-9 to TRBJ1-1, with D perhaps matching TRBD1 (5 bases). This CDR3 is built from 14 residues. V was clipped by 1 base and J by 1 base, with 7 bases between them. The germline CDR1 and CDR2 sequences are SEHNR and FQNEAQ (reference sequence). The chain's CDR3 is CASSLGQQNTEAFF. The CDR3 DNA is TGTGCCAGCAGCTTAGGACAGCAGAACACTGAAGCTTTCTTT.

The chain carries TRBV7-2 and TRBJ1-5; TRBD1 aligns across 7 bases. Germline V gene lookup returns CDR1 SGHTA and CDR2 FQGNSA. This CDR3 contains 14 residues. The V gene end was trimmed by 7 bases and the J gene end by 3 bases; junction bases not matched to a gene: 6. In DNA form, the CDR3 reads TGTGCCAGCAAACGGGACAGCATCAATCAGCCCCAGCATTTT. Amino acids: CASKRDSINQPQHF. Complete variable domain (other parts from reference TRBV7-2 and TRBJ1-5): GAGVSQSPSNKVTEKGKDVELRCDPISGHTALYWYRQSLGQGLEFLIYFQGNSAPDKSGLPSDRFSAERTGGSVSTLTIQRTQQEDSAVYLCASKRDSINQPQHFGDGTRLSIL.

The chain has TRBV5-4 and TRBJ2-3; 10 bases match TRBD2. CDR1 is SGHNT, CDR2 YYREEE, per germline (reference sequence). This CDR3 spans 16 amino acids. J was trimmed by 4 bases and V by 4 bases; bases with no gene match: 9. The CDR3 loop reads CASSPHLAGAPDTQYF. The CDR3 coding sequence is TGTGCCAGCAGCCCCCACCTAGCGGGAGCCCCAGATACGCAGTATTTT.

The rearrangement links TRBV2 to TRBJ2-4, with TRBD2 identical over 15 bases. CDR3 length: 13 residues. The germline V gene has CDR1 SNHLY and CDR2 FYNNEI. CDR3 bases: TGTGCTACACAGGGACTAGCGGGAGGACCTCAGTACTTC. Its translation: CATQGLAGGPQYF.

The chain couples TRBV20-1 to TRBJ2-7; D is perhaps TRBD1 (5 bases). The germline CDR1 and CDR2 sequences are DFQATT and SNEGSKA (reference sequence). The germline V and J ends were trimmed by 4 bases and 2 bases, with 6 bases remaining between them. This CDR3 is built from 11 residues. CDR3 nucleotide sequence: TGCAGTGCTAAGGACACCTACGAGCAGTACTTC. Translated: CSAKDTYEQYF.

The sample holds one count of this clone. This chain uses TRBV5-5 with TRBJ2-1; weak D call: TRBD1 (5 bases). Germline assignment: CDR1 SGHKS and CDR2 YYEKEE (reference sequence). The CDR3 totals 13 residues. V dropped 3 bases and J dropped 4 bases, with 8 bases sitting between them. The CDR3: CASSWTPYNEQFF. DNA of the CDR3: TGTGCCAGCAGCTGGACACCTTACAATGAGCAGTTCTTC. The variable domain in full, completed from reference TRBV5-5 and TRBJ2-1, reads DAGVTQSPTHLIKTRGQQVTLRCSPISGHKSVSWYQQVLGQGPQFIFQYYEKEERGRGNFPDRFSARQFPNYSSELNVNALLLGDSALYLCASSWTPYNEQFFGPGTRLTVL.

V gene TRBV4-3 combines with J gene TRBJ1-2; 8 bases agree with TRBD1. V dropped 3 bases and J dropped 2; count of bases not matched to a gene: 5. The CDR3 contains 15 residues. The V gene's germline CDR1 is LGHNA and CDR2 YSLEER. DNA of the CDR3: TGCGCCAGCAGCCAGTCGGGACAGGCGAACTATGGCTACACCTTC. As protein: CASSQSGQANYGYTF.

This rearrangement joins TRBV18 to TRBJ1-2, with 9 bases fitting TRBD1. With 2 bases clipped from V and 7 bases from J, the junction kept 5 bases outside the gene matches. Per germline, CDR1 KGHSH and CDR2 LQKENI. CDR3 length: 14 residues. CDR3 nucleotide sequence: TGTGCCAGCTCACCAGGACAGGGGAATTTTGGCTACACCTTC. Translated, it gives CASSPGQGNFGYTF.

The chain combines TRBV6-6 with TRBJ2-3, with unresolved D. The CDR3 is made up of 11 amino acids. Germline V gives CDR1 MNHNY, CDR2 SVGAGI (reference sequence). V gave up 7 bases and J gave up 6 bases, with 8 bases separating them. The CDR3 spells CASTPSDTQYF. The CDR3 bases are TGTGCCAGCACCCCCTCCGATACGCAGTATTTT.

The chain couples TRBV19 to TRBJ2-1, with TRBD2 matching 7 bases. Germline V CDR1 and CDR2: LNHDA, SQIVND (reference sequence). J lost 2 bases, V lost 5 bases, and 6 bases had no gene match. CDR3 length: 15 residues. The CDR3 protein is CASSPIAGAYNEQFF. CDR3 in DNA: TGTGCCAGTAGTCCCATAGCGGGCGCCTACAATGAGCAGTTCTTC. Drawing the rest from reference TRBV19 and TRBJ2-1, the complete variable domain is DGGITQSPKYLFRKEGQNVTLSCEQNLNHDAMYWYRQDPGQGLRLIYYSQIVNDFQKGDIAEGYSVSREKKESFPLTVTSAQKNPTAFYLCASSPIAGAYNEQFFGPGTRLTVL.

This sequence joins TRBV14 and TRBJ2-6, with D uncertain. CDR3 length equals 15 residues. CDR1 and CDR2 (germline): SGHDN, FVKESK. V dropped 4 bases and J dropped 5 bases, with 12 bases sitting between them. This CDR3 reads CASSPNSGRANVLTF. The CDR3 DNA follows: TGTGCCAGCAGCCCCAACAGTGGTCGGGCCAACGTCCTGACTTTC. The full variable domain, its missing parts supplied by reference TRBV14 and TRBJ2-6, is EAGVTQFPSHSVIEKGQTVTLRCDPISGHDNLYWYRRVMGKEIKFLLHFVKESKQDESGMPNNRFLAERTGGTYSTLKVQPAELEDSGVYFCASSPNSGRANVLTFGAGSRLTVL.

J is TRBJ1-2 and V is TRBV9, with D possibly matching TRBD1 (5 bases). There are 13 residues in the CDR3. The V end was cut by 4 bases, the J end by 4 bases, with 11 bases between. Germline V gene sequence: CDR1 SGDLS, CDR2 YYNGEE. The CDR3 DNA follows: TGTGCCAGCAGCCCCAGGGTTGGCTATGGCTACACCTTC. Translation: CASSPRVGYGYTF.

The chain's CDR3 is CASSSAAGTGELFF. As DNA, the CDR3 is TGTGCCAGCTCTTCTGCCGCGGGAACCGGGGAGCTGTTTTTT. The chain couples TRBV18 to TRBJ2-2; possibly TRBD2 for D (6 bases). Trimming took off 6 bases at V and 5 bases at J, with 13 bases between the two ends. The CDR3 contains 14 residues. The germline V gene has CDR1 KGHSH and CDR2 LQKENI.

The CDR3, as DNA: TGTGCCAGCAGCTTAACTAGCGGCAGCACAGATACGCAGTATTTT. Translation gives CASSLTSGSTDTQYF. This chain connects TRBV13 to TRBJ2-3; 8 bases fit TRBD2. Germline lookup yields CDR1 PRHDT and CDR2 FYEKMQ (reference sequence). Trimming at V came to 2 bases and at J to 0 bases, leaving 1 base not matched to a gene. This CDR3 has 15 amino acids.

The chain carries TRBV2 and TRBJ2-1, with D perhaps matching TRBD2 (6 bases). The ends were cut back, 6 bases at V and 8 bases at J, with 20 bases in the middle. The germline V gene has CDR1 SNHLY and CDR2 FYNNEI. This CDR3 spans 15 amino acids. The CDR3 DNA follows: TGTGCCAGCAGGGGGGGTAATTGGGCCTCGGATGAGCAGTTCTTC. This translates into CASRGGNWASDEQFF. The full variable domain, rest sourced from reference TRBV2 and TRBJ2-1, is EPEVTQTPSHQVTQMGQEVILRCVPISNHLYFYWYRQILGQKVEFLVSFYNNEISEKSEIFDDQFSVERPDGSNFTLKIRSTKLEDSAMYFCASRGGNWASDEQFFGPGTRLTVL.

V and J are TRBV24-1 and TRBJ1-2; a possible D gene is TRBD1 (6 bases). Germline loops: CDR1 KGHDR, CDR2 SFDVKD. V lost 2 bases and J 6 bases, leaving 6 bases between the germline ends. CDR3 length: 12 amino acids. CDR3 bases: TGTGCCACCAGTGATTCAGGGGATGGCTACACCTTC. Its translation is CATSDSGDGYTF.

The chain combines TRBV7-3 with TRBJ2-5; D unclear. This CDR3 is built from 14 residues. CDR1 is SGHTA, CDR2 FQGTGA, per germline. The V end was cut by 3 bases, the J end by 1 base, with 9 bases between. The CDR3 region has the DNA TGTGCCAGCAGCTTCAGGTCCGGCCAAGAGACCCAGTACTTC. This encodes CASSFRSGQETQYF.

The CDR3 nucleotides read TGCAGCGTTGTATTGGGGCCGGGGGCTGAAGCTTTCTTT. It encodes CSVVLGPGAEAFF. The chain combines TRBV29-1 with TRBJ1-1; the D gene is possibly TRBD1 (5 bases). With 4 bases removed from V and 6 bases from J, the gap between germline ends came to 15 bases. The CDR3 has 13 residues. Germline lookup yields CDR1 SQVTM and CDR2 ANQGSEA.

The chain is built from TRBV7-2 and TRBJ2-1; 8 bases match TRBD2. From germline, CDR1 is SGHTA and CDR2 FQGNSA. The trim removed 4 bases at V and 1 base at J, leaving 6 bases unmatched. The CDR3 has 16 amino acids. CDR3 loop: CASSYGGAASYNEQFF. The CDR3 DNA follows: TGTGCCAGCAGCTACGGGGGGGCGGCGTCCTACAATGAGCAGTTCTTC.

This clone showed up just once. The rearrangement uses TRBV7-8 and TRBJ1-5, with TRBD1 matching over 7 bases. The CDR3 extends over 15 amino acids. In germline, CDR1 is SGHVS, CDR2 FQNEAQ. V lost 0 bases and J lost 4; bases outside the gene matches: 3. In nucleotides, the CDR3 is TGTGCCAGCAGCTTAGCGACAGGGCTAAATCAGCCCCAGCATTTT. It specifies CASSLATGLNQPQHF.

This chain joins TRBV24-1 and TRBJ1-5, with 11 bases fitting TRBD1. J lost 4 bases, V lost 4 bases, and 5 bases had no gene match. The CDR3 length is 16 residues. CDR1 is KGHDR and CDR2 is SFDVKD in the germline V gene. CDR3 region: CATSEPGTGGNQPQHF. DNA for the CDR3: TGTGCCACCAGTGAGCCCGGGACAGGGGGTAATCAGCCCCAGCATTTT.